This T cell receptor (beta chain) was identified during a study of T cell repertoires in cytomegalovirus infection. About the research overall: CMV epitopes in the study were HLA-C-restricted (recently identified) and HLA-B-restricted (well studied). Through public TCR beta signatures, both CMV infection and matching HLA type were indicated. Broader study findings: Based on cumulative public TCR beta family frequency, carriers of CMV plus the relevant HLA were identified. HLA-C-restricted CMV-specific TCR beta clonotypes prevailed in the ex vivo response.

Via MiXCR, TCRdb re-called the reads, giving one row per CDR3 protein. The sample includes some 500,000 distinct CDR3 sequences, about 39% of them seen just once. The CDR3 is 15 residues long. Germline-derived CDR1 and CDR2 are MNHNS and SASEGT. V was pared by 5 bases and J by 0 bases, with 12 bases between. As regards this clonotype: What it recognizes is unknown.

The clonotype originates from a human donor in good health (CMV status not recorded). Some clones in this sample may be carry-over from other donors' samples. The material was cultured PBMCs, obtained from culture after CMV antigen stimulation. The V call is TRBV6-1, the J call TRBJ2-3; D is unclear. The CDR3 here is CASSIPATSTDTQYF. In nucleotides, the CDR3 is TGTGCCAGCAGTATTCCAGCGACTAGCACAGATACGCAGTATTTT.